The TCR beta chain described here comes from a study of T cell responses to AZD1222 COVID-19 vaccine. General observations from the study: Close to half of spike-specific TCRs reportedly recognize unmutated variant regions. Females outnumbered males among donors, who were mostly white British; clonal diversity was possibly underestimated. Baseline serostatus was positive in only six AZD1222 recipients.

With respect to this clone: Its specificity is unknown.

The table came from immunoSEQ multiplex PCR; TCRdb's copy has only in-frame clones and leaves some out. Of approximately 150,000 clones listed, around 89% are singletons. This TCR was recovered from an adult in good health. Sequencing was performed on peripheral blood, taken on day 0 of MenACWY control vaccination.

The CDR3 DNA sequence: TGTGCCAGCAGCTTGCTATCGACAGGTTCCTCGGAAAAACTGTTTTTT. Its translation: CASSLLSTGSSEKLFF. The chain uses TRBV5-8 and TRBJ1-4; tentatively, D is TRBD1 (6 bases). Trimming removed 1 base at V and 8 bases at J, with 18 bases between. Germline CDR1 and CDR2: SGHTS and YDEGEE. The CDR3 totals 16 residues.